This T cell receptor (beta chain) was identified in a study of beta chain features in type 1 diabetes. Study-wide results and limits: At VDJ recombination sites, type 1 diabetes patients had fewer insertions and more deleted nucleotides. Compared with healthy donors, patients appeared to share more similar naive, central memory and regulatory TCRB repertoires. People with Type 1 diabetes carried modestly yet significantly shorter TCRB CDR3s in all four CD4+ subsets.

Concerning this clone: Its matching antigen is unknown.

Sequencing targeted expressed TCRB transcripts, as all isolated RNA had been reverse transcribed. The protocol was immunoSEQ multiplex PCR, while the TCRdb copy is restricted to in-frame clones and leaves out a portion. The sample shows under 350,000 clones, roughly an eighth of them seen only once. The source is a man aged 25-40 years with type 1 diabetes. Sequencing was done on a sample of naive CD4+ T cells from blood.

The CDR3 DNA is TGTGCCAGCAGCAGCCGGGACAGGGTCAACAATGAGCAGTTCTTC. It is translated as CASSSRDRVNNEQFF. The chain combines TRBV5-4 with TRBJ2-1; 9 nucleotides line up with TRBD1. Losses at the gene ends were 4 bases for V and 5 bases for J; bases not matched to a gene: 7. Germline CDR1 SGHNT, CDR2 YYREEE (reference sequence). CDR3 length equals 15 residues.